One and the same sample provided the 15 T cell receptor beta chains below, sequenced in a study of cytomegalovirus exposure and HLA in healthy donors. With 60 Vbeta and 13 Jbeta primers, the PCR was carried out. Sequencing used immunoSEQ multiplex PCR; TCRdb keeps in-frame clones, though not all of them. The profile shows roughly 180,000 clones, more than 80% of them singletons. Sequencing used PBMCs. The receptors come from a man aged 18 to 30 in good health and CMV-seronegative.

There are a few counts of this clone. This chain joins TRBV6-1 and TRBJ1-4; 7 bases are a match to TRBD1. The CDR3 has 13 residues. V lost 10 bases and J lost 8; bases outside the gene matches: 10. CDR1 MNHNS and CDR2 SASEGT come from the germline V gene. This CDR3 is CATRRGPREKLFF. The DNA for the CDR3 is TGTGCCACCAGGAGGGGGCCGCGGGAAAAACTGTTTTTT.

The chain couples TRBV11-3 to TRBJ2-7; maybe TRBD2 (5 bases). The V end lost 5 bases, the J end lost 3 bases, and 17 bases lay between the germline ends. The CDR3 runs to 15 residues. Germline V CDR1 and CDR2: SGHNT, YENEEA. The CDR3 nucleotides are TGTGCCAGCAGCATCTATCGAGGAGCGGACTACGAGCAGTACTTC. It codes for CASSIYRGADYEQYF.

This clone was detected only a few times. The chain uses TRBV6-5 and TRBJ2-5; D possibly corresponds to TRBD1 (5 bases). Germline V gene sequence: CDR1 MNHEY, CDR2 SVGAGI. The CDR3 has 13 residues. With 4 bases removed from V and 5 bases from J, the gap between germline ends came to 11 bases. CDR3 in DNA: TGTGCCAGCAGTTCTCTTAAGGGGGAGACCCAGTACTTC. This codes for CASSSLKGETQYF.

V usage is TRBV10-3 and J usage is TRBJ2-3; 9 bases map to TRBD2. The CDR3 runs to 18 residues. Looked up from germline, CDR1 is ENHRY and CDR2 is SYGVKD. V gave up 4 bases and J gave up 2 bases; unmatched junction bases: 13. CDR3 protein: CAISGEPSGIVSTDTQYF. The CDR3 DNA reads TGTGCCATCAGTGGGGAACCTAGCGGGATAGTTTCCACAGATACGCAGTATTTT.

Written as DNA, the CDR3 is TGTGCCAGCAGTTTAAGGGGCGTGGTGGGAGAGCAGTACTTC. Translating gives CASSLRGVVGEQYF. V gene TRBV28 combines with J gene TRBJ2-7, with a possible D match to TRBD1 (5 bases). Germline V gene lookup returns CDR1 MDHEN and CDR2 SYDVKM. The CDR3 is made up of 14 amino acids. Trimming removed 2 bases from V and 7 bases from J, with 15 bases in between.

The chain uses TRBV27 and TRBJ1-2; 9 nucleotides align to TRBD1. The junction had 9 bases not matched to a gene; V was cut back by 7 bases and J by 6 bases. The germline gives CDR1 MNHEY, CDR2 SMNVEV (reference sequence). The CDR3 runs 14 residues. DNA for the CDR3: TGTGCCAGCAAAGAACAGGGGGCACAGAATGGCTACACCTTC. Its translation is CASKEQGAQNGYTF.

The gene calls are TRBV10-3 and TRBJ2-7, with 7 positions matching TRBD2. Trimming cost V 4 bases and J 1 base; bases outside gene matches: 7. Germline CDR1 ENHRY, CDR2 SYGVKD. The CDR3 contains 15 residues. The CDR3 is CAISGLREQSYEQYF. The CDR3 bases are TGTGCCATCAGTGGGTTGCGGGAGCAGTCCTACGAGCAGTACTTC.

The chain uses TRBV27 and TRBJ2-7, with unresolved D. The CDR3 has 13 residues. V gave up 5 bases and J gave up 0 bases, with 8 bases separating them. CDR1 is MNHEY, CDR2 SMNVEV, per germline (reference sequence). The chain's CDR3 is CASSPPYSYEQYF. CDR3 sequence (DNA): TGTGCCAGCAGTCCACCCTACTCCTACGAGCAGTACTTC.

The chain employs TRBV4-3 and TRBJ2-7, with 8 bases fitting TRBD2. CDR1 and CDR2 (germline): LGHNA, YSLEER. The CDR3 is made up of 14 amino acids. Unmatched junction bases numbered 0, after V lost 1 base and J lost 1 base. The CDR3 region has the DNA TGCGCCAGCAGCCAAGCTAGCGGGTCCTACGAGCAGTACTTC. It is translated as CASSQASGSYEQYF.

This CDR3 is CASNSGQGTYEQYF. The CDR3 DNA sequence: TGTGCCAGCAACTCGGGACAGGGGACCTACGAGCAGTACTTC. J is TRBJ2-7 and V is TRBV28; TRBD1 matches at 10 bases. This CDR3 has 14 amino acids. CDR1 and CDR2 from the germline V gene are MDHEN and SYDVKM. With 7 bases clipped from V and 2 bases from J, the junction kept 5 bases outside the gene matches.

This clone was detected only once. The rearrangement uses TRBV28 and TRBJ2-7; possibly TRBD2 for D (5 bases). The CDR3 has 14 residues. V lost 2 bases to trimming and J lost 3 bases, with 11 bases between them. Germline assignment: CDR1 MDHEN and CDR2 SYDVKM. The CDR3 loop reads CASSLVPGNYEQYF. The CDR3 DNA reads as TGTGCCAGCAGTTTAGTCCCGGGGAACTACGAGCAGTACTTC.

V usage is TRBV4-2 and J usage is TRBJ2-7; D possibly corresponds to TRBD2 (5 bases). CDR3 length: 13 residues. The germline V gene encodes CDR1 LGHNA and CDR2 YNFKEQ. Trimming stripped 8 bases from V and 4 bases from J, with 15 bases between. In DNA, the CDR3 is TGTGCCAGCGCCTCTAGCAGCACGTACGAGCAGTACTTC. Amino acid sequence: CASASSSTYEQYF.

This chain connects TRBV28 to TRBJ2-3; 7 nucleotides agree with TRBD1. The CDR3 contains 13 residues. CDR1 is MDHEN, CDR2 SYDVKM, per germline. Trimming took 5 bases from V and 5 from J; bases not matched to a gene: 4. Here the CDR3 DNA reads TGTGCCAGCAGTGCCGACAGGGAAGATACGCAGTATTTT. Protein: CASSADREDTQYF. The full variable domain, completed using reference TRBV28 and TRBJ2-3, is DVKVTQSSRYLVKRTGEKVFLECVQDMDHENMFWYRQDPGLGLRLIYFSYDVKMKEKGDIPEGYSVSREKKERFSLILESASTNQTSMYLCASSADREDTQYFGPGTRLTVL.

The table lists this clone with a few counts. The CDR3 region is CAKGLAGTGEQFF. In nucleotides, the CDR3 is TGTGCCAAAGGACTAGCGGGAACCGGTGAGCAGTTCTTC. This rearrangement joins TRBV2 to TRBJ2-1, with TRBD2 identical over 12 bases. Germline CDR1 reads SNHLY; CDR2 reads FYNNEI. Trimming removed 10 bases from V and 9 bases from J; junction bases left unmatched: 7. CDR3 length: 13 amino acids.

V is TRBV7-2 and J is TRBJ2-1; 7 bases map to TRBD2. CDR1 and CDR2 from the germline V gene are SGHTA and FQGNSA. After removal of 5 bases from V and 0 bases from J, the junction contained 10 bases not matched to a gene. This CDR3 is built from 17 residues. CDR3 region: CASSARLARNSYNEQFF. The CDR3 DNA sequence: TGTGCCAGCAGCGCCAGACTAGCAAGGAACTCCTACAATGAGCAGTTCTTC.